This T cell receptor (beta chain) is from a study of blood T cell repertoires in COVID-19. Study-wide background: Researchers got acute and convalescent COVID-19 samples from the United States, Italy and Spain. The analysed material was cDNA or gDNA that came from T cells, B-cell-depleted T cells, or PBMCs.

In the original analysis: The authors estimated nucleated cell counts from reference gene primer amplification. Assay: immunoSEQ multiplex PCR; the TCRdb copy retains only in-frame clones and omits some. The DNA gave D and trimming, while V, J and clone size come from that table. The repertoire holds over 200,000 clones, with approximately 83% as singletons. The sequence came from a woman between 40 and 55 years old with active or convalescent COVID-19. What was sequenced was peripheral blood.

This chain's CDR3 is CATSRPTGVGTEAFF. The CDR3 DNA reads as TGTGCCACCAGCAGACCGACAGGGGTAGGCACTGAAGCTTTCTTT. The rearrangement joins TRBV15 to TRBJ1-1; 8 bases agree with TRBD1. The V and J ends lost 2 bases and 4 bases, in that order; junction bases with no gene match: 6. Germline-derived CDR1 and CDR2 are LNHNV and YYDKDF (reference sequence). The CDR3 is 15 amino acids.